Each of the 24 T cell receptor beta chains below was sequenced from the same sample in a study of shared clonotypes between healthy human individuals. The repertoire was sequenced with immunoSEQ multiplex PCR; TCRdb's copy has only in-frame clones and lacks some. The table has about 2,500,000 clones, approximately 92% seen once. Source material: naive CD4+ T cells sorted from blood. Sample subset: CD45RA+ positively selected. The receptors come from a man younger than 30 in good health.

Note on this clone: Other nucleotide sequences in the sample specify the same CDR3. The chain uses TRBV7-2 and TRBJ1-4, with D perhaps TRBD1 (6 bases). V lost 5 bases, J lost 4 bases, and 11 bases lay in between. CDR3 length: 14 residues. Germline V gene lookup returns CDR1 SGHTA and CDR2 FQGNSA. CDR3 sequence (DNA): TGTGCCAGCAGCCTACAGGGAGGTAATGAAAAACTGTTTTTT. Encoded protein: CASSLQGGNEKLFF. Complete variable domain (other parts from reference TRBV7-2 and TRBJ1-4): GAGVSQSPSNKVTEKGKDVELRCDPISGHTALYWYRQSLGQGLEFLIYFQGNSAPDKSGLPSDRFSAERTGGSVSTLTIQRTQQEDSAVYLCASSLQGGNEKLFFGSGTQLSVL.

This chain links TRBV7-9 with TRBJ2-3, with D perhaps TRBD2 (6 bases). Germline V gene sequence: CDR1 SEHNR, CDR2 FQNEAQ (reference sequence). The V and J ends lost 4 bases and 8 bases respectively, with 22 bases between them. This CDR3 is built from 16 residues. CDR3 bases: TGTGCCAGCAGCTCAAGCAGCGGGCGTTCCACTCGTACGCAGTATTTT. Translation gives CASSSSSGRSTRTQYF.

The genes are TRBV9 and TRBJ1-2, with a possible D match to TRBD1 (5 bases). Per the germline V gene, CDR1 is SGDLS and CDR2 is YYNGEE. The CDR3 consists of 14 residues. With 4 bases removed from V and 4 bases from J, the gap between germline ends came to 14 bases. The CDR3: CASSPGAFIYGYTF. The CDR3 DNA reads as TGTGCCAGCAGCCCCGGGGCCTTTATCTATGGCTACACCTTC. Together with reference TRBV9 and TRBJ1-2, the CDR3 gives the full variable domain: DSGVTQTPKHLITATGQRVTLRCSPRSGDLSVYWYQQSLDQGLQFLIQYYNGEERAKGNILERFSAQQFPDLHSELNLSSLELGDSALYFCASSPGAFIYGYTFGSGTRLTVV.

This rearrangement joins TRBV4-1 to TRBJ2-5; D uncertain. This CDR3 has 13 residues. Trimming cost V 3 bases and J 4 bases, with 9 bases left between them. Germline CDR1 and CDR2: MGHRA and YSYEKL. The CDR3 sequence is CASSQILIETQYF. The CDR3 DNA follows: TGCGCCAGCAGCCAGATTTTGATAGAGACCCAGTACTTC.

The gene calls are TRBV2 and TRBJ2-3, with 10 bases that match TRBD1. The CDR3 contains 17 residues. Germline-derived CDR1 and CDR2 are SNHLY and FYNNEI. The V segment lost 5 bases and the J segment 1 base; nucleotides outside the gene matches: 9. CDR3 DNA: TGTGCCAGCAGTCCGGGACAGGGGCGGGCCGGCACAGATACGCAGTATTTT. It codes for CASSPGQGRAGTDTQYF.

Turning to this clone: The junction does not match germline at one end; this may be a read error. The CDR3 nucleotides are TGTGCTAGCAGCGCGGGACAGGGGTTTAATGAGCAGTTCTTC. It codes for CASSAGQGFNEQFF. The chain has TRBV7-7 and TRBJ2-1; TRBD1 matches 10 bases. CDR1 and CDR2 from the germline V gene are SSHAT and FNYEAQ (reference sequence). The CDR3 has 14 amino acids. Supplemented by reference TRBV7-7 and TRBJ2-1, the full variable domain reads GAGVSQSPRYKVTKRGQDVTLRCDPISSHATLYWYQQALGQGPEFLTYFNYEAQPDKSGLPSDRFSAERPEGSISTLTIQRTEQRDSAMYRCASSAGQGFNEQFFGPGTRLTVL.

The V call is TRBV4-3, the J call TRBJ1-6, with D perhaps TRBD1 (5 bases). V dropped 0 bases and J dropped 2 bases, with 17 bases sitting between them. The CDR3 contains 19 residues. The germline V gene has CDR1 LGHNA and CDR2 YSLEER. The CDR3 sequence: CASSQDLGGGRTYNSPLHF. The CDR3 nucleotides are TGCGCCAGCAGCCAAGATTTGGGGGGAGGGCGGACCTATAATTCACCCCTCCACTTT.

This clone came up a few times. V gene TRBV28 combines with J gene TRBJ1-5; D is ambiguous. Trimming cost V 9 bases and J 2 bases, with 5 bases left between them. This CDR3 has 11 residues. The V gene's germline CDR1 is MDHEN and CDR2 SYDVKM. The CDR3 loop is CASGGNQPQHF. CDR3 nucleotides: TGTGCCAGTGGTGGCAATCAGCCCCAGCATTTT.

This clone was picked up a small number of times. In the same sample, other DNA sequences code for this CDR3. This chain joins TRBV5-4 and TRBJ1-1; no firm D call. The CDR3 loop spans 13 amino acids. The germline CDR1 and CDR2 sequences are SGHNT and YYREEE (reference sequence). V was clipped by 4 bases and J by 0 bases, with 7 bases between them. In DNA, the CDR3 is TGTGCCAGCAGCCTGGACGTGAACACTGAAGCTTTCTTT. It translates to CASSLDVNTEAFF.

This clone was observed once. Other DNA sequences in the sample encode the same CDR3. J is TRBJ2-7 and V is TRBV2; D gene uncertain. Germline CDR1 and CDR2: SNHLY and FYNNEI. The CDR3 is made up of 12 amino acids. Deletions cut 5 bases from V and 0 bases from J, with 5 bases between. The DNA for the CDR3 is TGTGCCAGCAGTCTAAGCTCCTACGAGCAGTACTTC. Encoded protein: CASSLSSYEQYF.

Comments on this clone: At the DNA level, this CDR3 is encoded by other sequences in the same sample as well. V and J are TRBV5-1 and TRBJ1-6; no clear D gene. With 0 bases removed from V and 7 bases from J, the gap between germline ends came to 11 bases. Per germline, CDR1 SGHRS and CDR2 YFSETQ. This CDR3 contains 15 residues. The CDR3 DNA reads as TGCGCCAGCAGCTTGGAAGGAGGGTTCAATTCACCCCTCCACTTT. This encodes CASSLEGGFNSPLHF.

This chain uses TRBV30 with TRBJ2-4, with 7 bases matching TRBD2. V was pared by 4 bases and J by 3 bases, with 3 bases of the junction left unmatched. The CDR3 runs to 13 residues. The germline V gene has CDR1 GTSNPN and CDR2 SVGIG (reference sequence). This chain's CDR3 is CAWTSGVKNIQYF. CDR3 in DNA: TGTGCCTGGACTAGCGGAGTCAAAAACATTCAGTACTTC.

J is TRBJ1-1 and V is TRBV28; 7 bases are shared with TRBD1. The CDR3 spans 13 residues. The junction had 6 bases not matched to a gene; V was cut back by 7 bases and J by 4 bases. The germline CDR1 and CDR2 sequences are MDHEN and SYDVKM. The CDR3 loop is CASTPPGGTEAFF. CDR3 DNA: TGTGCCAGCACCCCCCCAGGGGGCACTGAAGCTTTCTTT. Supplemented by reference TRBV28 and TRBJ1-1, the full variable domain reads DVKVTQSSRYLVKRTGEKVFLECVQDMDHENMFWYRQDPGLGLRLIYFSYDVKMKEKGDIPEGYSVSREKKERFSLILESASTNQTSMYLCASTPPGGTEAFFGQGTRLTVV.

A single count supports this clone. This chain joins TRBV28 and TRBJ2-3; a possible D gene is TRBD1 (6 bases). CDR1 and CDR2 from the germline V gene are MDHEN and SYDVKM. The CDR3 totals 17 residues. V was shortened by 5 bases and J by 0 bases, with 18 bases between the two germline ends. The CDR3 DNA is TGTGCCAGCAGTCACGCTCGACAGGTTTATAGCACAGATACGCAGTATTTT. Encoded protein: CASSHARQVYSTDTQYF.

J is TRBJ2-5 and V is TRBV29-1, with D unresolved. V was clipped by 3 bases and J by 2 bases, with 13 bases between them. The CDR3 has 14 residues. Germline V gene lookup returns CDR1 SQVTM and CDR2 ANQGSEA. DNA of the CDR3: TGCAGCGTTGATCTGCAGGCTAAACAAGAGACCCAGTACTTC. Amino acid sequence: CSVDLQAKQETQYF.

The chain uses TRBV4-3 and TRBJ2-6, with a tentative D call TRBD1 (5 bases). The V gene's germline CDR1 is LGHNA and CDR2 YSLEER. V dropped 0 bases and J dropped 2 bases, with 8 bases sitting between them. CDR3 length equals 16 residues. This chain's CDR3 is CASSQDQGAGANVLTF. The DNA of the CDR3 is TGCGCCAGCAGCCAAGATCAAGGGGCTGGGGCCAACGTCCTGACTTTC.

This chain connects TRBV28 to TRBJ1-4; D may be TRBD1 (5 bases). The CDR3 consists of 17 residues. Trimming left V 3 bases short and J 8 bases short, with 22 bases between. The germline gives CDR1 MDHEN, CDR2 SYDVKM. CDR3 amino acids: CASSLGESWGREEKLFF. Written as DNA, the CDR3 is TGTGCCAGCAGTTTGGGGGAGTCATGGGGCAGGGAGGAAAAACTGTTTTTT.

With respect to this clone: The same CDR3 is also encoded by other DNA sequences in this sample. The J gene is TRBJ2-3, the V gene TRBV18; the D is unclear. This CDR3 is 14 amino acids long. Germline V gene lookup returns CDR1 KGHSH and CDR2 LQKENI. V lost 2 bases, J lost 2 bases, and 8 bases lay in between. CDR3 loop: CASSPSGFTDTQYF. In DNA form, the CDR3 reads TGTGCCAGCTCACCATCTGGATTCACAGATACGCAGTATTTT.

The V call is TRBV6-6, the J call TRBJ1-5; weak D call: TRBD1 (6 bases). V dropped 2 bases and J dropped 8 bases, with 10 bases sitting between them. From germline, CDR1 is MNHNY and CDR2 SVGAGI (reference sequence). The CDR3 has 13 amino acids. CDR3 coding DNA: TGTGCCAGCAGTTACGGGGGCGGGAAGCCCCAGCATTTT. This translates into CASSYGGGKPQHF.

The chain links TRBV10-1 to TRBJ2-1, with 8 bases fitting TRBD1. CDR3 length: 15 residues. The germline gives CDR1 WNHNN, CDR2 SYGVQD (reference sequence). V lost 3 bases, J lost 4 bases, and 5 bases stayed unmatched. CDR3 in DNA: TGCGCCAGCAGTGATGGCCAGGGGGCTTACAATGAGCAGTTCTTC. Protein sequence: CASSDGQGAYNEQFF.

J is TRBJ1-3 and V is TRBV4-1, with TRBD1 matching 8 bases. CDR1 is MGHRA and CDR2 is YSYEKL in the germline V gene. The trim removed 8 bases at V and 4 bases at J, leaving 19 bases unmatched. The length of the CDR3 is 18 residues. The CDR3 is CASSPGTGDFSGGNTIYF. The CDR3 DNA reads TGCGCCAGCTCTCCCGGGACAGGAGATTTCTCTGGGGGAAACACCATATATTTT.

On this clone itself: The same CDR3 is also encoded by other DNA sequences in this sample. This chain joins TRBV7-8 and TRBJ2-7; tentatively, D is TRBD1 or TRBD2 (5 bases each). The CDR3 extends over 15 amino acids. Trimming stripped 1 base from V and 1 base from J, with 11 bases between. CDR1 is SGHVS, CDR2 FQNEAQ, per germline. The DNA for the CDR3 is TGTGCCAGCAGCTTAGAGGCAGGGAGATCCTACGAGCAGTACTTC. Its protein is CASSLEAGRSYEQYF.

The chain is built from TRBV7-9 and TRBJ2-7, with D hard to call. V lost 5 bases and J lost 4, with 15 bases in between. The CDR3 totals 14 residues. Germline CDR1 SEHNR, CDR2 FQNEAQ (reference sequence). CDR3 coding DNA: TGTGCCAGCAGCACCGCCCGAGAAGGATACGAGCAGTACTTC. Residues: CASSTAREGYEQYF.

The rearrangement joins TRBV30 to TRBJ2-1; 9 bases agree with TRBD1. This CDR3 region has 15 residues. The V segment lost 2 bases and the J segment 4 bases; nucleotides outside the gene matches: 6. The V gene's germline CDR1 is GTSNPN and CDR2 SVGIG (reference sequence). The CDR3 here is CAWSSGTGTYNEQFF. In DNA form, the CDR3 reads TGTGCCTGGAGTTCCGGGACAGGGACTTACAATGAGCAGTTCTTC.